These T cell receptor beta chains were read from a single sample in a study of T cell responses to AZD1222 COVID-19 vaccine. The data were produced by immunoSEQ multiplex PCR, yet TCRdb's version contains in-frame clones alone and is incomplete. The repertoire has 120,000 or so clones, around 88% of them found once; the top ten carry 11%. The source material was peripheral blood, sampled on day 0 of MenACWY control vaccination. Source of these receptors: an adult in good health. CDR3s include the opening cysteine and the closing phenylalanine or tryptophan. The D gene is left open where the match is weak. Clone sizes are given selectively: once, few, many, or a class where the clone is expanded.

J gene	D gene	clone size	V gene	CDR3 protein	CDR3 DNA
TRBJ2-1	TRBD2	once	TRBV10-3	CAISEQAGSLILAGVNEQFF	TGTGCCATCAGTGAACAGGCCGGATCCTTAATACTAGCGGGAGTCAATGAGCAGTTCTTC
TRBJ2-5	-	-	TRBV5-8	CASSLMTDSQETQYF	TGTGCCAGCAGCTTGATGACAGATTCCCAAGAGACCCAGTACTTC
TRBJ1-2	-	-	TRBV4-1	CASSPGGGLYYGYTF	TGCGCCAGCAGCCCTGGTGGGGGGTTGTACTATGGCTACACCTTC
TRBJ2-6	TRBD1	-	TRBV24-1	CATSGTGVAGANVLTF	TGTGCCACCAGTGGTACAGGGGTCGCTGGGGCCAACGTCCTGACTTTC
TRBJ2-3	TRBD1	-	TRBV5-1	CASSSPGQGGDTQYF	TGCGCCAGCAGCTCACCGGGACAGGGAGGAGATACGCAGTATTTT
TRBJ2-2	TRBD2	-	TRBV27	CASSFLAGGPVTGELFF	TGTGCCAGCAGTTTTCTAGCGGGAGGGCCTGTCACCGGGGAGCTGTTTTTT
TRBJ2-7	-	few	TRBV27	CASFSSSYEQYF	TGTGCCAGCTTTAGCAGCTCCTACGAGCAGTACTTC
TRBJ2-7	-	-	TRBV6-2/TRBV6-3	CASSRRPDEQYF	TGTGCCAGCAGCCGCAGGCCGGACGAGCAGTACTTC
TRBJ1-2	-	-	TRBV28	CASSLAGVGYTF	TGTGCCAGCAGTTTGGCTGGGGTCGGCTACACCTTC
TRBJ2-1	-	-	TRBV5-1	CASSLVGETYNEQFF	TGCGCCAGCAGCTTGGTAGGAGAGACCTACAATGAGCAGTTCTTC
TRBJ1-1	-	-	TRBV12-3/TRBV12-4	CASSFEKNTEAFF	TGTGCCAGCAGTTTTGAGAAGAACACTGAAGCTTTCTTT
TRBJ2-7	-	-	TRBV7-2	CASSLVGGGEQYF	TGTGCCAGCAGCTTAGTTGGGGGCGGCGAGCAGTACTTC
TRBJ2-2	-	few	TRBV9	CASSVAGSFPGELFF	TGTGCCAGCAGCGTAGCCGGGTCTTTTCCCGGGGAGCTGTTTTTT
TRBJ2-1	-	-	TRBV10-3	CAINPDSYNEQFF	TGTGCCATCAACCCGGACAGCTACAATGAGCAGTTCTTC
TRBJ1-1	TRBD1	-	TRBV11-2	CASSPQGERGAFF	TGTGCCAGCAGCCCGCAGGGGGAGAGAGGAGCTTTCTTT
TRBJ2-3	TRBD2	-	TRBV10-3	CAINLAGGALSPTDTQYF	TGTGCCATCAATCTAGCGGGAGGAGCACTGTCCCCCACAGATACGCAGTATTTT
TRBJ1-5	-	-	TRBV28	CASSGGGYSNQPQHF	TGTGCCAGCAGTGGGGGTGGGTATAGCAATCAGCCCCAGCATTTT
TRBJ2-3	TRBD2	-	TRBV6-4	CASSVLPSLAGGPGTDTQYF	TGTGCCAGCAGTGTCCTACCTTCACTAGCGGGAGGGCCGGGCACAGATACGCAGTATTTT
TRBJ2-1	-	-	TRBV7-9	CASSPYSDFKVGQFF	TGTGCCAGCAGCCCGTACTCGGACTTCAAGGTGGGGCAGTTCTTC
TRBJ2-2	TRBD2	-	TRBV6-5	CASRVAGANTGELFF	TGTGCCAGCAGGGTAGCGGGAGCTAACACCGGGGAGCTGTTTTTT
TRBJ2-7	TRBD2	-	TRBV24-1	CATSGLAGRGQYF	TGTGCCACCAGTGGACTAGCGGGACGGGGGCAGTACTTC
TRBJ2-1	-	-	TRBV7-2	CASSLRRGEQFF	TGTGCCAGCAGCTTACGCCGGGGGGAGCAGTTCTTC
TRBJ2-7	TRBD2	-	TRBV6-5	CASSYSWGGEQYF	TGTGCCAGCAGTTACTCGTGGGGGGGCGAGCAGTACTTC
TRBJ2-7	TRBD2	once	TRBV5-4	CASSLSGGLAGPLGGYEQYF	TGTGCCAGCAGCTTGTCTGGGGGGCTAGCGGGTCCACTCGGCGGCTACGAGCAGTACTTC
TRBJ2-3	-	few	TRBV10-3	CAISLGDTQYF	TGTGCCATCAGTTTAGGAGATACGCAGTATTTT
TRBJ2-1	-	-	TRBV7-3	CASSSSALGGNEQFF	TGTGCCAGCAGCTCCTCCGCTCTGGGCGGCAATGAGCAGTTCTTC
TRBJ2-1	-	-	TRBV7-6	CASSLEEDTRYNEQFF	TGTGCCAGCAGCTTAGAGGAAGACACTCGGTACAATGAGCAGTTCTTC
TRBJ1-3	-	-	TRBV12-3/TRBV12-4	CASRRMENTIYF	TGTGCCAGCAGGCGGATGGAAAACACCATATATTTT
TRBJ2-1	-	-	TRBV19	CASSPRSGEQFF	TGTGCCAGTAGTCCCAGGAGCGGTGAGCAGTTCTTC
TRBJ2-1	TRBD2	-	TRBV4-2	CASSPRLAEGYEQFF	TGTGCCAGCAGCCCGCGACTAGCGGAGGGGTATGAGCAGTTCTTC
TRBJ2-6	TRBD1	-	TRBV10-3	CAISDDRASSGANVLTF	TGTGCCATCAGTGACGACAGGGCCAGCTCTGGGGCCAACGTCCTGACTTTC
TRBJ2-5	-	-	TRBV18	CASSPRGKETQYF	TGTGCCAGCTCACCAAGGGGGAAAGAGACCCAGTACTTC
TRBJ2-1	TRBD1	-	TRBV18	CASSEDREFNEQFF	TGTGCCAGCTCAGAGGACAGGGAGTTCAATGAGCAGTTCTTC
TRBJ2-3	TRBD2	-	TRBV5-1	CASSLEPLAGADTQYF	TGCGCCAGCAGCTTGGAACCTCTAGCGGGAGCAGATACGCAGTATTTT
TRBJ2-1	TRBD2	once	TRBV7-7	CASSLNSGRATEQFF	TGTGCCAGCAGCCTAAATAGCGGGAGGGCCACTGAGCAGTTCTTC
TRBJ2-7	TRBD1	-	TRBV19	CASSIYQGAGEQYF	TGTGCCAGTAGTATTTATCAGGGGGCTGGCGAGCAGTACTTC
TRBJ1-6	TRBD1	-	TRBV27	CASRLGTAENSPLHF	TGTGCCAGCAGGCTGGGGACAGCAGAGAATTCACCCCTCCACTTT
TRBJ2-7	TRBD2	few	TRBV4-1	CASSQGGEGAEQYF	TGCGCCAGCAGCCAAGGAGGGGAGGGAGCCGAGCAGTACTTC
TRBJ2-5	-	-	TRBV5-8	CASSSGQIQETQYF	TGTGCCAGCAGCTCCGGACAGATCCAAGAGACCCAGTACTTC
TRBJ1-1	-	-	TRBV5-1	CASSLEGGRTEAFF	TGCGCCAGCAGCTTGGAGGGTGGTAGGACTGAAGCTTTCTTT
TRBJ1-5	-	-	TRBV27	CASSLGGWGQPQHF	TGTGCCAGCAGTTTGGGGGGCTGGGGACAGCCCCAGCATTTT
TRBJ2-3	-	-	TRBV2	CASSYTDTQYF	TGTGCCAGCAGCTACACAGATACGCAGTATTTT
TRBJ2-5	TRBD2	-	TRBV9	CASSISLAGGGETQYF	TGTGCCAGCAGCATCAGCCTAGCGGGAGGGGGAGAGACCCAGTACTTC
TRBJ1-3	-	-	TRBV25-1	CASSRRGPGNTIYF	TGTGCCAGCAGTCGTAGGGGTCCTGGAAACACCATATATTTT
TRBJ2-1	-	-	TRBV4-3	CASSQDTVAESYNEQFF	TGCGCCAGCAGCCAAGATACAGTTGCGGAGTCCTACAATGAGCAGTTCTTC
TRBJ1-5	-	-	TRBV6-1	CASSEAVVGQPQHF	TGTGCCAGCAGTGAAGCGGTAGTCGGCCAGCCCCAGCATTTT
TRBJ1-6	TRBD1	-	TRBV27	CASSGSGQYNSPLHF	TGTGCCAGCAGTGGGTCGGGACAGTATAATTCACCCCTCCACTTT
TRBJ1-2	-	-	TRBV5-1	CASSLDYYGYTF	TGCGCCAGCAGCCTGGATTACTATGGCTACACCTTC